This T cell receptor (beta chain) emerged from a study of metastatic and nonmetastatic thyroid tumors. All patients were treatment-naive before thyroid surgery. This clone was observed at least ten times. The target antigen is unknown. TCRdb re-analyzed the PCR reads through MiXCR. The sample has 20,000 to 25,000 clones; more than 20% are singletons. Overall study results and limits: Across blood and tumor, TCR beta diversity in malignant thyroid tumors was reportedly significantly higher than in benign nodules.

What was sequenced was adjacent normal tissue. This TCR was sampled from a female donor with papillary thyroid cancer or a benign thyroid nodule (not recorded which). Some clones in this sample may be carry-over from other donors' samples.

CDR3 DNA sequence: TGTGCCACCACCACGGCAGGGGCTGGGGATAGGAATGAGCAGTTCTTC. Amino acid sequence: CATTTAGAGDRNEQFF. This chain joins TRBV15 and TRBJ2-1; tentative D call: TRBD1 (6 bases). V was shortened by 7 bases and J by 7 bases, with 23 bases between the two germline ends. Per germline, CDR1 LNHNV and CDR2 YYDKDF (reference sequence). The CDR3 has 16 residues. Filled out from reference TRBV15 and TRBJ2-1, the complete variable domain reads DAMVIQNPRYQVTQFGKPVTLSCSQTLNHNVMYWYQQKSSQAPKLLFHYYDKDFNNEADTPDNFQSRRPNTSFCFLDIRSPGLGDTAMYLCATTTAGAGDRNEQFFGPGTRLTVL.